The 10 T cell receptor beta chains presented below share a single source sample, sequenced in a study of identical twins. A single record per CDR3 protein comes from TCRdb applying MiXCR to the 5' RACE reads. This table holds hundreds of thousands of distinct CDR3 sequences, 5.5% to 7.5% found once. The sample was naive T cells sorted from blood. The source of these receptors is a man aged 18 to 29 in good health.

Only a few counts were recorded for this clonotype. The J gene is TRBJ2-7, the V gene TRBV28; 9 positions match TRBD1. CDR1 is MDHEN and CDR2 is SYDVKM in the germline V gene. The CDR3 extends over 15 amino acids. J was trimmed by 1 base and V by 4 bases; bases with no gene match: 5. The CDR3 protein is CASSSPGTGSYEQYF. The CDR3, as DNA: TGTGCCAGCAGTTCGCCCGGGACAGGGTCCTACGAGCAGTACTTC. Variable domain in full (rest from reference TRBV28 and TRBJ2-7): DVKVTQSSRYLVKRTGEKVFLECVQDMDHENMFWYRQDPGLGLRLIYFSYDVKMKEKGDIPEGYSVSREKKERFSLILESASTNQTSMYLCASSSPGTGSYEQYFGPGTRLTVT.

This clonotype was seen repeatedly, ten times or more. The chain has TRBV20-1 and TRBJ2-1; TRBD2 matches at 9 bases. The germline V gene has CDR1 DFQATT and CDR2 SNEGSKA (reference sequence). The CDR3 is made up of 14 amino acids. CDR3 in DNA: TGCAGCTCTAGTAGCGGGAGCTCCTACAATGAGCAGTTCTTC. This sequence encodes CSSSSGSSYNEQFF.

The sample holds a few counts of this clonotype. The CDR3: CASSFSTRGAHTDTQYF. The CDR3 DNA reads as TGTGCCAGCAGTTTTTCGACGAGGGGGGCCCACACAGATACGCAGTATTTT. The genes are TRBV12-3 or TRBV12-4 and TRBJ2-3, with D possibly being TRBD1 or TRBD2 (6 bases each). V lost 3 bases, J lost 2 bases, and 18 bases lay in between. The CDR3 covers 17 residues.

The V and J genes are TRBV3-1 and TRBJ2-1; maybe TRBD2 (6 bases). Germline-derived CDR1 and CDR2 are LGHDT and YNNKEL (reference sequence). This CDR3 has 15 residues. The V end was cut by 2 bases, the J end by 2 bases, with 10 bases between. The CDR3 nucleotides are TGTGCCAGCAGCCAACTAGCGAGCACCTACAATGAGCAGTTCTTC. Its translation is CASSQLASTYNEQFF.

This chain connects TRBV4-3 to TRBJ2-3; 7 positions match TRBD2. Germline V lookup: CDR1 LGHNA, CDR2 YSLEER. This CDR3 comprises 17 residues. Trimming at V came to 0 bases and at J to 8 bases, leaving 14 bases not matched to a gene. CDR3 nucleotide sequence: TGCGCCAGCAGCCAAGAAATTAATCCGGGGGAGGGTGGTACGCAGTATTTT. Its translation is CASSQEINPGEGGTQYF.

Many counts were recorded for this clonotype. V usage is TRBV7-9 and J usage is TRBJ2-2; D ambiguous. The CDR3 consists of 13 residues. V gave up 6 bases and J gave up 6 bases, with 11 bases separating them. Germline CDR1 SEHNR, CDR2 FQNEAQ (reference sequence). The CDR3 sequence: CASRDSSSGELFF. The CDR3 DNA reads TGTGCCAGCAGGGATTCTAGTTCCGGGGAGCTGTTTTTT. Supplemented by reference TRBV7-9 and TRBJ2-2, the full variable domain reads DTGVSQNPRHKITKRGQNVTFRCDPISEHNRLYWYRQTLGQGPEFLTYFQNEAQLEKSRLLSDRFSAERPKGSFSTLEIQRTEQGDSAMYLCASRDSSSGELFFGEGSRLTVL.

V is TRBV5-1 and J is TRBJ2-3, with 14 bases matching TRBD2. The CDR3 contains 19 residues. Germline CDR1 SGHRS, CDR2 YFSETQ. J lost 1 base, V lost 4 bases, and 11 bases had no gene match. The CDR3 bases are TGCGCCAGCAGCCTAGCCGGGACTAGCGGGAGTGCTGGCACAGATACGCAGTATTTT. Translating gives CASSLAGTSGSAGTDTQYF.

The V and J genes are TRBV5-1 and TRBJ2-3; 12 bases are a match to TRBD2. The junction had 10 bases not matched to a gene; V was cut back by 4 bases and J by 13 bases. The CDR3 sequence is 14 residues long. The germline CDR1 and CDR2 sequences are SGHRS and YFSETQ. The CDR3: CASSQATSGSYEYF. As DNA, the CDR3 is TGCGCCAGCAGCCAAGCGACTAGCGGGAGTTACGAGTATTTT. The full variable domain, rest sourced from reference TRBV5-1 and TRBJ2-3, is KAGVTQTPRYLIKTRGQQVTLSCSPISGHRSVSWYQQTPGQGLQFLFEYFSETQRNKGNFPGRFSGRQFSNSRSEMNVSTLELGDSALYLCASSQATSGSYEYFGPGTRLTVL.

The V gene is TRBV30, the J gene TRBJ2-1; 13 positions match TRBD2. In germline, CDR1 is GTSNPN, CDR2 SVGIG (reference sequence). Unmatched junction bases numbered 13, after V lost 5 bases and J lost 9 bases. There are 16 residues in the CDR3. The CDR3, as DNA: TGTGCCTGGCAATTCCGAGGACTAGCGGGAGCTCTTGAGCAGTTCTTC. This translates into CAWQFRGLAGALEQFF.

A few counts support this clonotype. The chain carries TRBV9 and TRBJ1-1; no definite D call. Germline values: CDR1 SGDLS, CDR2 YYNGEE. The CDR3 covers 14 residues. Trimming removed 0 bases from V and 0 bases from J, with 6 bases in between. The CDR3 bases are TGTGCCAGCAGCGTAGCGGGGTTGAACACTGAAGCTTTCTTT. It yields the protein CASSVAGLNTEAFF.